This T cell receptor beta chain was sequenced for a study of shared clonotypes between healthy human individuals. Turning to the study itself: A donor's plate count was three for CD4 naive and three for CD4 memory; CD8 naive had two and CD8 memory one. General study points: Unshared clonotypes carried lower generation probabilities than those common to all four donors.

V shed 2 bases and J shed 4 bases, with 8 bases lying between them. CDR1 is LNHDA and CDR2 is SQIVND in the germline V gene (reference sequence). The CDR3 is 13 amino acids. Of note for this clone: Its antigen remains unknown. This sample includes further DNA sequences coding for the same CDR3.

The material for each subset, its genomic DNA, was split evenly across several immunoSEQ plates. The method was immunoSEQ multiplex PCR; TCRdb's version includes in-frame clones alone and lacks a portion of them. The sample records roughly 760,000 clones, around 74% being singletons. Sequencing was carried out using memory CD4+ T cells sorted from blood. The subset denotes: CD45RA-negative fraction. The chain couples TRBV19 to TRBJ1-1; tentatively, D is TRBD1 (6 bases). This receptor was obtained from a woman in her twenties or thirties in good health. The chain's CDR3 is CASSITGTTEAFF. Here the CDR3 DNA reads TGTGCCAGTAGTATAACAGGGACCACTGAAGCTTTCTTT. Complete variable domain (other parts from reference TRBV19 and TRBJ1-1): DGGITQSPKYLFRKEGQNVTLSCEQNLNHDAMYWYRQDPGQGLRLIYYSQIVNDFQKGDIAEGYSVSREKKESFPLTVTSAQKNPTAFYLCASSITGTTEAFFGQGTRLTVV.